Listed below are T cell receptor beta chains from one sample, sequenced in a study of cytomegalovirus exposure and HLA in healthy donors. Here immunoSEQ multiplex PCR was the method, and the copy in TCRdb shows in-frame clones only, minus some. The sample has about 260,000 clones; 70% to 90% are singletons. The sequenced material came from PBMCs. The receptors were gathered from a woman aged 40 to 49 in good health and CMV-seropositive. Each CDR3 is given with its conserved first and last residue. The D gene is left open where the match is weak. Not every row has a clone size; where given, it reads once, few, many or a size class.

NA,TRBV7-8,TRBJ2-7,TRBD2,TGTGCCAGCAGCTTAGGAGCTAGCGGCGGCGGAGTCTACGAGCAGTACTTC,CASSLGASGGGVYEQYF
NA,TRBV5-8,TRBJ2-4,NA,TGTGCCAGCAGCTTGAGCTCGGGGCGGACAGACAAGATATACTTC,CASSLSSGRTDKIYF
NA,TRBV7-8,TRBJ2-3,TRBD2,TGTGCCAGCAGCTTAGTGGCTAGCGGGTATAGCACAGATACGCAGTATTTT,CASSLVASGYSTDTQYF
NA,TRBV29-1,TRBJ2-7,NA,TGCAGCGTTGAACACCCCCAGGCCCACGAGCAGTACTTC,CSVEHPQAHEQYF
NA,TRBV9,TRBJ1-6,NA,TGTGCCAGCAGCGTAGGGAGTAATTCACCCCTCCACTTT,CASSVGSNSPLHF
NA,TRBV30,TRBJ1-1,TRBD1,TGTGCCGGGGACAGGGAGGTAGCTTTCTTT,CAGDREVAFF
NA,TRBV30,TRBJ2-7,NA,TGTGCCTGGGTTTCTGCGGGCGAGACAACCGGGTACGAGCAGTACTTC,CAWVSAGETTGYEQYF
NA,TRBV7-2,TRBJ1-4,NA,TGTGCCAGCAGCGAAGCGGGTCAGATTATTGCAACTAATGAAAAACTGTTTTTT,CASSEAGQIIATNEKLFF
NA,TRBV18,TRBJ1-3,NA,TGTGCCAGCTCACCACCCGGGTTAGGAAACACCATATATTTT,CASSPPGLGNTIYF
once,TRBV5-8,TRBJ2-3,NA,TGTGCCAGCAGCTTATCGGGGATCACAGATACGCAGTATTTT,CASSLSGITDTQYF
few,TRBV27,TRBJ1-2,TRBD1,TGTGCCAGCAGTCAAAGGGACAGCCACTACGGTGGCTACACCTTC,CASSQRDSHYGGYTF
NA,TRBV5-6,TRBJ1-1,TRBD1,TGTGCCAGCAGCTACGGGACAGGGCTTCCGACTGAAGCTTTCTTT,CASSYGTGLPTEAFF
NA,TRBV7-6,TRBJ2-6,NA,TGTGCCAGCAGCCCCCAGGGACTTCTGGTTGGGGCCAACGTCCTGACTTTC,CASSPQGLLVGANVLTF
NA,TRBV19,TRBJ2-4,TRBD2,TGTGCCAGTAGTATAGCCGGACTAGCGGGAGGCAGCATTCAGTACTTC,CASSIAGLAGGSIQYF
few,TRBV19,TRBJ2-7,NA,TGTGCCAGTAGTAGGCCGGGAAGTCCTTCCTACGAGCAGTACTTC,CASSRPGSPSYEQYF
NA,TRBV30,TRBJ1-5,NA,TGTGCCTGGAGTCCCACGGGGCAGGGGCAGCCCCAGCATTTT,CAWSPTGQGQPQHF
NA,TRBV6-1,TRBJ2-3,NA,TGTGCCAGCAGTGAGCGGTTTAGCACAGATACGCAGTATTTT,CASSERFSTDTQYF
once,TRBV7-2,TRBJ2-7,NA,TGTGCCAGCAGCTTAGCGGCTTCGGCAAAAGGACTTTACGAGCAGTACTTC,CASSLAASAKGLYEQYF